This TCR beta chain was captured in a study of T cells after yellow fever vaccination. Using its own MiXCR run on the 5' RACE reads, TCRdb lists one record per CDR3 protein. The table has 150,000 to 200,000 distinct CDR3 sequences, more than 9.5% seen once. Germline V gives CDR1 SQVTM, CDR2 ANQGSEA. CDR3 size: 13 residues. V shed 6 bases, J shed 1 base, and the junction held 1 base outside the gene matches. This clonotype was counted at least ten times. This receptor was identified in a man aged 18 to 30 who received the YFV17D yellow fever vaccine. Sequenced here: CD8+ T cells sorted from PBMCs, sampled 15 days after the yellow fever booster vaccination. The chain joins TRBV29-1 to TRBJ2-2; TRBD1 agrees at 8 bases. The CDR3 DNA reads as TGCAGCGTGGACAGGGTGAACACCGGGGAGCTGTTTTTT. Protein: CSVDRVNTGELFF.